This T cell receptor beta chain is drawn from a study of blood T cell repertoires in COVID-19. Overall study context: In each case, the material was cDNA or gDNA derived from T cells, B-cell-depleted T cells, or PBMCs.

Cohorts were assigned according to the clinical history that participants reported. Under the authors' procedure: Researchers report that nucleated cell counts were estimated from reference gene primer amplification. TCRdb keeps only in-frame clones here, not all; method: immunoSEQ multiplex PCR. V, J and clone size derive from that table, while D and trimming were established from the DNA sequence. The table lists roughly 200,000 clones, 80% to 90% of them singletons, with approximately 4.2% in the top ten. Germline CDR1 SGHTA, CDR2 FQGNSA. The length of the CDR3 is 16 residues. V lost 5 bases and J lost 5, with 21 bases in between.

Specimen: PBMCs or T cells enriched from blood (not recorded which). This receptor was obtained from a woman aged 40 to 50 with acute COVID-19. The chain combines TRBV7-2 with TRBJ2-5; D possibly corresponds to TRBD2 (6 bases). DNA of the CDR3: TGTGCCAGCAGCCAACCCTGGAGAGGTGGGGGGGAGACCCAGTACTTC. Its translation: CASSQPWRGGGETQYF.